The rows below give T cell receptor beta chains drawn from one sample of a study of control samples from healthy donors and cancer patients. TCRdb's copy holds only in-frame clones and misses some; the assay was immunoSEQ multiplex PCR. The data hold approximately 150,000 clones, with around nine tenths observed a single time. Specimen: blood. These receptors came from a man between 18 and 29 years old in good health. CDR3s include the opening cysteine and the closing phenylalanine or tryptophan. D genes are given only for firm matches. The size entry is marked missing in some rows and otherwise reads once, few, many or a size class.

D	J	size	V	DNA	CDR3
TRBD2	TRBJ2-1	.	TRBV7-8	TGTGCCAGCAGCTGGCGGGGGGGCGATGAGCAGTTCTTC	CASSWRGGDEQFF
.	TRBJ1-2	.	TRBV9	TGTGCCAGCAGCCTCCGGGACATAGCTTTCTATGGCTACACCTTC	CASSLRDIAFYGYTF
TRBD1	TRBJ1-4	.	TRBV7-9	TGTGCCAGCAGCACCGGACAGGGGGGGAATGAAAAACTGTTTTTT	CASSTGQGGNEKLFF
TRBD1	TRBJ2-4	once	TRBV28	TGTGCCAGCAGTTTAGGGGACAGGGGTTTACGTAGAAACATTCAGTACTTC	CASSLGDRGLRRNIQYF
TRBD2	TRBJ2-3	.	TRBV19	TGTGCCAGTTCCGAGACTAGCGGGGGGGGCGAGGATACGCAGTATTTT	CASSETSGGGEDTQYF
.	TRBJ1-1	.	TRBV28	TGTGCCAGCCGTAGGACAAAGAACACTGAAGCTTTCTTT	CASRRTKNTEAFF
.	TRBJ2-3	.	TRBV9	TGTGCCAGCAGCGTGTTGTCGACAGATACGCAGTATTTT	CASSVLSTDTQYF
.	TRBJ1-5	few	TRBV27	TGTGCCAGCAGTTTATCAGGGATTCAGCCCCAGCATTTT	CASSLSGIQPQHF
.	TRBJ1-1	once	TRBV4-3	TGCGCCAGCAGCCAAGATCTAGGACCTCGCGGGGAGAGCACTGAAGCTTTCTTT	CASSQDLGPRGESTEAFF
TRBD1	TRBJ1-1	.	TRBV27	TGTGCCAGCAGACGAACAGGGGGTATCACTGAAGCTTTCTTT	CASRRTGGITEAFF
.	TRBJ2-7	once	TRBV30	TGTGCCTGGAGTGCCGAGACTTTATACGAGCAGTACTTC	CAWSAETLYEQYF
.	TRBJ2-2	.	TRBV5-6	TGTGCCAGCAGCCCGAAGGGACCCGTGACCACCGGGGAGCTGTTTTTT	CASSPKGPVTTGELFF
.	TRBJ2-3	.	TRBV18	TGTGCCAGCTCACCAGGGACAGATACGCAGTATTTT	CASSPGTDTQYF
.	TRBJ2-7	few	TRBV11-3	TGTGCCAGCAGCTTAACAGGGAGCTCCTACGAGCAGTACTTC	CASSLTGSSYEQYF
TRBD1	TRBJ1-5	once	TRBV28	TGTGCCAGCAGTTTGCCTGGGACAGGCAATCAGCCCCAGCATTTT	CASSLPGTGNQPQHF
.	TRBJ1-1	.	TRBV28	TGTGCCAGCAGTTTACCGAACACTGAAGCTTTCTTT	CASSLPNTEAFF
.	TRBJ1-1	.	TRBV9	TGTGCCAGCAGCGTAGAAGCTGGAGCGGGACACGGGGAAGCTTTCTTT	CASSVEAGAGHGEAFF
.	TRBJ1-2	.	TRBV24-1	TGTGCCACCAGTGATCCCTCGGGGCCTTTCGGCTATGGCTACACCTTC	CATSDPSGPFGYGYTF
.	TRBJ1-6	.	TRBV10-3	TGTGCCATCAGTGAGTCCCCCTCAAGCTCCTATAATTCACCCCTCCACTTT	CAISESPSSSYNSPLHF
TRBD2	TRBJ2-2	.	TRBV19	TGTGCCACCGGGGTCTCAACTAGCGGAACCGGGGAGCTGTTTTTT	CATGVSTSGTGELFF
.	TRBJ2-7	.	TRBV21-1	TGTGCCAGCAAAGGGGCAGCGTACGAGCAGTACTTC	CASKGAAYEQYF
.	TRBJ2-3	few	TRBV9	TGTGCCAGCAGCGCGGGATCGGCCTTTTACACAGATACGCAGTATTTT	CASSAGSAFYTDTQYF
TRBD1	TRBJ1-4	.	TRBV12-3/TRBV12-4	TGTGCCAGCAGTGGTGGACAGGAACTGTTTTTT	CASSGGQELFF
.	TRBJ2-2	once	TRBV7-2	TGTGCCAGCAGCTTAAATAGAAATGTTGACACCGGGGAGCTGTTTTTT	CASSLNRNVDTGELFF
.	TRBJ2-5	.	TRBV6-5	TGTGCCAGCAGTTACAGGATGCGGGGAGAGACCCAGTACTTC	CASSYRMRGETQYF
TRBD1	TRBJ1-1	.	TRBV5-1	TGCGCCAGCAGCTACGCCGCCGGGACAGGGGGGTCTGAAGCTTTCTTT	CASSYAAGTGGSEAFF
.	TRBJ1-1	.	TRBV4-2	TGTGCCAGCAGCCCGGCGGGACTCCAGAACACTGAAGCTTTCTTT	CASSPAGLQNTEAFF
.	TRBJ2-1	large	TRBV27	TGTGCCAGCAGTTTCTTCTCCTACAATGAGCAGTTCTTC	CASSFFSYNEQFF
.	TRBJ2-7	.	TRBV2	TGTGCCAGCAGTGGCGATTCGGGGGGCAGGGAGCAGTACTTC	CASSGDSGGREQYF
TRBD1	TRBJ1-3	.	TRBV6-6	TGTGCCAGCAGTTACGACAGGGTTTTTGGAAACACCATATATTTT	CASSYDRVFGNTIYF
.	TRBJ2-2	.	TRBV18	TGTGCCAGCTCACCGCAGGGGACCGGGGAGCTGTTTTTT	CASSPQGTGELFF
TRBD1	TRBJ2-3	.	TRBV6-4	TGTGCCAGCAGCCAGACAGGGGTGGGAGATACGCAGTATTTT	CASSQTGVGDTQYF
TRBD1	TRBJ2-2	.	TRBV5-1	TGCGCCAGCAGCTTGCTGGACAGGGCCCGAACGAACACCGGGGAGCTGTTTTTT	CASSLLDRARTNTGELFF
.	TRBJ2-5	.	TRBV15	TGTGCCAGCCGGGGTAGTGCCCAAGAGACCCAGTACTTC	CASRGSAQETQYF
TRBD2	TRBJ2-1	.	TRBV6-2/TRBV6-3	TGTGCCAGCAGTTACGGCGGGGGGGGTTACAATGAGCAGTTCTTC	CASSYGGGGYNEQFF
.	TRBJ2-3	.	TRBV28	TGTGCCAGCAGTTCACTAGCAGATACGCAGTATTTT	CASSSLADTQYF
.	TRBJ2-1	.	TRBV30	TGTGCCTGGAGTGTACAACTAGGGAGGAATGAGCAGTTCTTC	CAWSVQLGRNEQFF